This T cell receptor (beta chain) appears in the sequencing data of a study of glioma-infiltrating T cells. This clonotype was seen more than once but under ten times. Its antigen is as yet unknown. The junction does not match germline at one end; this may be a read error. Findings of the study overall: Tissue and blood shared very few CDR3 sequences. Tissue-blood divergence was below expectation in non-neoplastic patients, above in gliomas.

Germline CDR1 SGHVS, CDR2 FNYEAQ. CDR3 size: 15 residues. The iRepertoire nested amplicon-rescue multiplex PCR amplified TCR alpha and beta CDR3s from RNA. Input was about 100-450 ng of tissue mRNA or PBMC total RNA. TCRdb redid the calling of the multiplex PCR reads with MiXCR, one entry per CDR3 protein. The data hold around 1,800 distinct CDR3 sequences, with less than 35% observed a single time. This rearrangement joins TRBV7-6 to TRBJ1-1; D is perhaps TRBD1 (6 bases). The TCR was taken from a human donor with low-grade glioma or glioblastoma, undergoing nonglioma brain surgery, or in good health (not recorded which). The source material was glioma tissue, nonneoplastic brain tissue, or PBMCs (not recorded which). The CDR3 loop reads CAISRGLDMNTEAFF. In DNA form, the CDR3 reads TGTGCCATCAGCAGGGGATTGGACATGAACACTGAGGCTTTCTTT.